This T cell receptor beta chain was recovered during a study of blood T cell repertoires in COVID-19. As for the study in general: PBMCs, B-cell-depleted T cells, or T cells provided the cDNA or gDNA that made up the material.

Source study methods: Amplification with reference gene primers provided the estimates of nucleated cell counts. Method: immunoSEQ multiplex PCR; TCRdb's copy keeps in-frame clones and lacks some. For V, J and clone size, that table is used; D and trimming come from the DNA. The repertoire holds about 140,000 clones, with 70% to 90% as singletons. V shed 4 bases and J shed 10 bases, with 7 bases lying between them. The germline gives CDR1 MNHNY, CDR2 SVGAGI (reference sequence). There are 10 residues in the CDR3. The V gene is TRBV6-6, the J gene TRBJ1-1, with D tentatively TRBD1 (5 bases). The sequencing sample was made of peripheral blood. This TCR derives from a woman aged 45-65 years with acute or convalescent COVID-19. DNA for the CDR3: TGTGCCAGCAGTTCGGGGGTAGCTTTCTTT. It is translated as CASSSGVAFF.